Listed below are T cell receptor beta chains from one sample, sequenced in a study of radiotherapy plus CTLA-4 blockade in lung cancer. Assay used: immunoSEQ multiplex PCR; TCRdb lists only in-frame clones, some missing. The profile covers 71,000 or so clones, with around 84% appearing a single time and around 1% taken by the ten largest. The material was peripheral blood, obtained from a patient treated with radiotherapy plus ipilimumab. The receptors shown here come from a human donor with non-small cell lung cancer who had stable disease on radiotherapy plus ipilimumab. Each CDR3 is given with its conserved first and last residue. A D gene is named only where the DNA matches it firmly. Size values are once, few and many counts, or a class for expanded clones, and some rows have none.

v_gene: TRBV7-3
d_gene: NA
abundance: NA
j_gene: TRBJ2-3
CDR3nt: TGTGCCAGCAGCACAGACAGCACAGATACGCAGTATTTT
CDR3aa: CASSTDSTDTQYF

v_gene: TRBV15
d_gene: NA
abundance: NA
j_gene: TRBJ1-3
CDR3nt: TGTGCCACCAGCAGCCCCCGGGACGGCTCTGGAAACACCATATATTTT
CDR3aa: CATSSPRDGSGNTIYF

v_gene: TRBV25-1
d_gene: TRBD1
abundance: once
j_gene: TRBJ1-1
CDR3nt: TGTGCCAGCACCATGGAGACAGGGGGCACTGAAGCTTTCTTT
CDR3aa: CASTMETGGTEAFF

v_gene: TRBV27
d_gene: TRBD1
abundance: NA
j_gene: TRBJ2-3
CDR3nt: TGTGCCAGCAGTTTAAACCCACTACCAGGGGGCTCAGATACGCAGTATTTT
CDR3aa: CASSLNPLPGGSDTQYF

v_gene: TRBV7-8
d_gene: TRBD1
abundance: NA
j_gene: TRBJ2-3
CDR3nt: TGTGCCAGCAGCTTGGTAGACAGGGGGCCAGATACGCAGTATTTT
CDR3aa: CASSLVDRGPDTQYF

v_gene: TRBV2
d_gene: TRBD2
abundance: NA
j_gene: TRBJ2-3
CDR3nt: TGTGCCAGCCGGCTAGCGGGAGGCTCTGATACGCAGTATTTT
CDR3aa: CASRLAGGSDTQYF

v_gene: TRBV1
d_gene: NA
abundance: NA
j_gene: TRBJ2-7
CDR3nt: TGCACCAGCAGCCAAGAAACTAGCGGGGGACCCTACGAGCAGTACTTC
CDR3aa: CTSSQETSGGPYEQYF

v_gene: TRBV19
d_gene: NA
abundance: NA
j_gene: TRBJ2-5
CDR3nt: TGTGCCAGTAGTATGCTCCCGGGCGAGACCCAGTACTTC
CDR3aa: CASSMLPGETQYF

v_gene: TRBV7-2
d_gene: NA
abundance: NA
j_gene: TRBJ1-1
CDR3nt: TGTGCCAGCAGCTTTCAGCCCCACGGGGGCTTGAACACTGAAGCTTTCTTT
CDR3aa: CASSFQPHGGLNTEAFF

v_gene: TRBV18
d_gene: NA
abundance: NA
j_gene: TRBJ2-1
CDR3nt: TGTGCCAGCTCACCCAGCAGCGGCAGATCGCGAGACAATGAGCAGTTCTTC
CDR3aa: CASSPSSGRSRDNEQFF

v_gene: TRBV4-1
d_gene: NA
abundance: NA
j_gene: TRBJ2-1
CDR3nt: TGCGCCAGCAGCCCCGAAGGACCCAGGGGGCAGTTCTTC
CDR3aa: CASSPEGPRGQFF

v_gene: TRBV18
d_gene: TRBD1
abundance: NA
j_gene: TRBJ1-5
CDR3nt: TGTGCCAGCTCGCAGGGGGCTCGTGGCAATCAGCCCCAGCATTTT
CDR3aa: CASSQGARGNQPQHF

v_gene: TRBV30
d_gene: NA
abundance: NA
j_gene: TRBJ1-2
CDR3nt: TGTGCCTGGAGTCCATCCTATGGCTACACCTTC
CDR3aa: CAWSPSYGYTF

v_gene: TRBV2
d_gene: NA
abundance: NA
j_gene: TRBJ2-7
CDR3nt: TGTGCCAGCTGTCCCGCGGGCTCCTACGAGCAGTACTTC
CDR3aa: CASCPAGSYEQYF

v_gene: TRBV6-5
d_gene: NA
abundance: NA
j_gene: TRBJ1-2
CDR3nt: TGTGCCAGCACGAGCCGGACGGACCTCTATGGCTACACCTTC
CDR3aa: CASTSRTDLYGYTF

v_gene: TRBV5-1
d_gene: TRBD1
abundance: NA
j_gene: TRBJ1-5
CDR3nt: TGCGCCAGCAGCTCCGGGACAGGGTCGAGCAATCAGCCCCAGCATTTT
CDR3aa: CASSSGTGSSNQPQHF

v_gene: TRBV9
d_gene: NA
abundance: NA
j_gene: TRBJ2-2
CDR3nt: TGTGCCAGCAGCGTGGTGACCACCGGGGAGCTGTTTTTT
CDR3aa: CASSVVTTGELFF

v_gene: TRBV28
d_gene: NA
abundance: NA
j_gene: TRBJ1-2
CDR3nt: TGTGCCAGCAGTTTCGCAGGGGCGGGATCAGACACCTTC
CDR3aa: CASSFAGAGSDTF

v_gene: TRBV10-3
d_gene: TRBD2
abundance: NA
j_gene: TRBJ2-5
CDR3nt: TGTGCCATCAGGGGAAATAGCGGGAGAGGAGAGACCCAGTACTTC
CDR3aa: CAIRGNSGRGETQYF

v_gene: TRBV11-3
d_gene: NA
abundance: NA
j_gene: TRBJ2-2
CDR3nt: TGTGCCAGCAGCTTAGATTCCGCGGCCGGGGAGCTGTTTTTT
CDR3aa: CASSLDSAAGELFF

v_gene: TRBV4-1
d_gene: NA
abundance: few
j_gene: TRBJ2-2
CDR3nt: TGCGCCAGCAGCCATTCCCGGAACACCGGGGAGCTGTTTTTT
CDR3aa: CASSHSRNTGELFF

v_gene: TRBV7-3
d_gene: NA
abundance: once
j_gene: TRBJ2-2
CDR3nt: TGTGCCAGCAGCTTAAAACCCTACACCGGGGAGCTGTTTTTT
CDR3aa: CASSLKPYTGELFF

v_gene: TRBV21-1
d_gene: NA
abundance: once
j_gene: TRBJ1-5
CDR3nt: TGTGCCAGCAGCAAAATATGTGGGAGCAATCAGCCCCAGCATTTT
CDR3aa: CASSKICGSNQPQHF

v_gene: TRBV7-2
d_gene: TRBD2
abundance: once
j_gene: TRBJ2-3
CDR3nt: TGTGCCAGCAGCTCACTAGCGGGAGAAGATACGCAGTATTTT
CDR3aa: CASSSLAGEDTQYF

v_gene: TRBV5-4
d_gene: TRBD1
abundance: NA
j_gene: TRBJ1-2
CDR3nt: TGTGCCAGCAGCCCCCGGGACAGGGGCTATGGCTACACCTTC
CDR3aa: CASSPRDRGYGYTF

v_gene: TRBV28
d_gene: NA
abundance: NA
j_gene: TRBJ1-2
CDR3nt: TGTGCCAGCACCCCGGACCGACGATCTTTGAACACCTTC
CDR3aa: CASTPDRRSLNTF

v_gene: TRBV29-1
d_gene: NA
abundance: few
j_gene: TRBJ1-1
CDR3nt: TGCAGCGTTGTCGGGGCTCCGGGGGCTTTCTTT
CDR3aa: CSVVGAPGAFF

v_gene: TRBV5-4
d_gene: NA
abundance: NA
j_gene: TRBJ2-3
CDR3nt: TGTGCCAGCAGCTTGGGGACTGCAGTAGATACGCAGTATTTT
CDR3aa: CASSLGTAVDTQYF

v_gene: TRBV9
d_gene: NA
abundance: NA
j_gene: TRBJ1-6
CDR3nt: TGTGCCAGCAGCGCCCCCAGGGGCAGCTCCTATAATTCACCCCTCCACTTT
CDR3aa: CASSAPRGSSYNSPLHF

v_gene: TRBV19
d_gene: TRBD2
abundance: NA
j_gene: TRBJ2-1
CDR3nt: TGTGCCAGTAGGATAAGCGGGGCCCACAATGAGCAGTTCTTC
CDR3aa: CASRISGAHNEQFF

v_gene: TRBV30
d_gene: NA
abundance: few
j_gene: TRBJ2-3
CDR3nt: TGTGCCTGGAGTGTAAGAAAAGGGGGTTTCAGGTTCGTTGATACGCAGTATTTT
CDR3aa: CAWSVRKGGFRFVDTQYF

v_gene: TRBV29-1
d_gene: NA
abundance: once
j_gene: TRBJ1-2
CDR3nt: TGCAGCGTTGAAGACAGGGACTATGGCTACACCTTC
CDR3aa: CSVEDRDYGYTF

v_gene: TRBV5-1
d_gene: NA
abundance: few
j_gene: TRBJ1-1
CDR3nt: TGCGCCAGCAGCGGAACAGACACAGTGGGGGGCTGGCAGACTTTCTTT
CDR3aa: CASSGTDTVGGWQTFF

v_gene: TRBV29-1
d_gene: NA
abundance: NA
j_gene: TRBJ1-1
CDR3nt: TGCAGCGCGGGACACAGCGGCACTGAAGCTTTCTTT
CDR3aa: CSAGHSGTEAFF

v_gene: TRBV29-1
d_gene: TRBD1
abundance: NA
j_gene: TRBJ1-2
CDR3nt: TGCAGCGTCACAGGGGGCGGCGGCTATGGCTACACCTTC
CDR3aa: CSVTGGGGYGYTF

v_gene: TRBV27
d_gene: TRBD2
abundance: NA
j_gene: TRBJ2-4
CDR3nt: TGTGCCAGCAGATCGACTAGCGGGAGTATCAACATTCAGTACTTC
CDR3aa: CASRSTSGSINIQYF

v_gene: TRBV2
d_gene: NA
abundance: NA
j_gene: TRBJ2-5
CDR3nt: TGTGCCAGCAGTGACGCGCATCAAGAGACCCAGTACTTC
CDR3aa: CASSDAHQETQYF

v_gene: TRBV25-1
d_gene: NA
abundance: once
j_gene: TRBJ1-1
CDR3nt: TGTGCCAGCAGTCCCCAGGGTACTGAAGCTTTCTTT
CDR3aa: CASSPQGTEAFF

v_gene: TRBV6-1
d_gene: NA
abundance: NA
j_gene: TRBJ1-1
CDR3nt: TGTGCCAGCAGTGACTGGTCGACAGGCACTGAAGCTTTCTTT
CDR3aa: CASSDWSTGTEAFF

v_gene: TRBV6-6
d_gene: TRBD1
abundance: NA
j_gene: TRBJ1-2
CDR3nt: TGTGCCAGCAGTCCCTTGACAGGGGGCAACTATGGCTACACCTTC
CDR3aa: CASSPLTGGNYGYTF

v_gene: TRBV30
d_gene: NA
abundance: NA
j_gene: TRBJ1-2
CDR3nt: TGTGCCTGGAGCCAGAACCGACAGTCTGGCTACACCTTC
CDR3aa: CAWSQNRQSGYTF

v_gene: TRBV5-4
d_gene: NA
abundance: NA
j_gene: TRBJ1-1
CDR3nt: TGTGCCAGCAGCTTGGAACAGGTGAACACTGAAGCTTTCTTT
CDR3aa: CASSLEQVNTEAFF

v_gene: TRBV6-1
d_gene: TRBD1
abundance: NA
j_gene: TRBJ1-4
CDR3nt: TGTGCCAGCAGTGGGACAGGCGGTATTGCCACTGCAACTAATGAAAAACTGTTTTTT
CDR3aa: CASSGTGGIATATNEKLFF

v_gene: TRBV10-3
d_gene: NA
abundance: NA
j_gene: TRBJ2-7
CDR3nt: TGTGCCATCAGTGACCGAGCCTACGAGCAGTACTTC
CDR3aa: CAISDRAYEQYF

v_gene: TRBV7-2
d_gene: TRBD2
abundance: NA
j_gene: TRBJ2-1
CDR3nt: TGTGCCAGCAGCTTAGTTGGTAGCGGGGCGCGCAATGAGCAGTTCTTC
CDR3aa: CASSLVGSGARNEQFF

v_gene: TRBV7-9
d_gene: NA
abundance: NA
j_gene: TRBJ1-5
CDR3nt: TGTGCCAGCAGCCCTTCCGGGCCCGGTCGTCACAATCAGCCCCAGCATTTT
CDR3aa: CASSPSGPGRHNQPQHF

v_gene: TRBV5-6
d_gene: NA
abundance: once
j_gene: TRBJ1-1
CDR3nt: TGTGCCAGCAGCTTGGTGGGTCGGAAGAACACTGAAGCTTTCTTT
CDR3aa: CASSLVGRKNTEAFF

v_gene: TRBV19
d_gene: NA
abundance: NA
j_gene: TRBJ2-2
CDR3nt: TGTGCCAGCCGAACCCGGGGGACAGTGAACACCGGGGAGCTGTTTTTT
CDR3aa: CASRTRGTVNTGELFF

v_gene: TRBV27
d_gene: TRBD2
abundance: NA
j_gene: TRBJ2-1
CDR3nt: TGTGCCAGCAGTTCCCGGGGGCGGGGGGACTACAATGAGCAGTTCTTC
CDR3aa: CASSSRGRGDYNEQFF

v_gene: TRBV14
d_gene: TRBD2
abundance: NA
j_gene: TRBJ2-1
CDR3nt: TGTGCCAGCAGCCAAGAGGCCGGACTAGCCATCTACAATGAGCAGTTCTTC
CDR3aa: CASSQEAGLAIYNEQFF

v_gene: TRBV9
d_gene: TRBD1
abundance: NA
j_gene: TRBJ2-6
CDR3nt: TGTGCCAGCAGCTCTTGGACAGGCAGCTCTGGGGCCAACGTCCTGACTTTC
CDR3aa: CASSSWTGSSGANVLTF

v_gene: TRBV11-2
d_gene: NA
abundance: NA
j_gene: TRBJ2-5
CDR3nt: TGTGCCAGCAGCCCAAGACTGAATCAAGAGACCCAGTACTTC
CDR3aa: CASSPRLNQETQYF

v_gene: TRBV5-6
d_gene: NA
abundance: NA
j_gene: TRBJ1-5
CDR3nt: TGTGCCAGCAGCCTCCAGAAGGGGAGCAATCAGCCCCAGCATTTT
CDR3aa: CASSLQKGSNQPQHF

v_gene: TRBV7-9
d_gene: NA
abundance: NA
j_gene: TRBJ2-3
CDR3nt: TGTGCCAGCAGCCCGAAGGGGAGGGATACGCAGTATTTT
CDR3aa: CASSPKGRDTQYF

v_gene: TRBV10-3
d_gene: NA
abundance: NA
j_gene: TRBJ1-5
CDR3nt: TGTGCCATCAGTGAAGAGGCGGGTCCGACAAATCAGCCCCAGCATTTT
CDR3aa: CAISEEAGPTNQPQHF